This TCR beta chain was profiled in a study of blood T cell repertoires in COVID-19. For the study at large: Sites across the United States, Italy and Spain contributed samples from acute and convalescent COVID-19. Sources were T cells, B-cell-depleted T cells, or PBMCs; the material itself was cDNA or gDNA.

The CDR3 totals 15 residues. Germline CDR1 is LGHNA and CDR2 is YNFKEQ. V gave up 6 bases and J gave up 8 bases, with 22 bases separating them. Authors' data handling: Using reference gene primer amplification, nucleated cell counts were estimated. Repertoires were generated with immunoSEQ multiplex PCR, while TCRdb's copy carries only in-frame clones and drops some. V, J and clone size were drawn from that table, and D and trimming were deduced from the DNA. The sample yields fewer than 400,000 clones, approximately 90% seen once. The receptor was isolated from a woman aged 25 to 45 who had been exposed to COVID-19. The rearrangement uses TRBV4-2 and TRBJ1-1; D may be TRBD1 (6 bases). Material: PBMCs or T cells enriched from blood (not recorded which). CDR3 sequence: CASRLPRDNEKEAFF. The CDR3 DNA sequence: TGTGCCAGCAGGCTGCCCCGGGACAATGAAAAAGAAGCTTTCTTT.